This T cell receptor beta chain emerged from a study of PD-1 blockade in classical Hodgkin lymphoma. For the study at large: Intravenous delivery of nivolumab at 3 mg/kg to patients occurred every 2 weeks. General study results and limits: Unlike CD8+ TCR diversity, which did not rise significantly by C4D1, CD4+ TCR diversity did. For complete responders, baseline diversity was comparable to that of newly diagnosed patients. Healthy donors were reported to have higher baseline TCR diversity than newly diagnosed patients.

Time point noted: cycle 4 day 1 (C4D1), after more than five weeks of nivolumab. The patients all showed relapse after autologous stem cell transplantation, while their brentuximab vedotin exposure varied. TCRdb's table, derived via immunoSEQ multiplex PCR, lists solely in-frame clones and lacks some. The sample includes approximately 24,000 clones, approximately 79% of them seen just once. A word on this clone: The antigen remains unidentified.

The germline CDR1 and CDR2 sequences are MNHNY and SVGAGI (reference sequence). This CDR3 is built from 15 residues. After removal of 2 bases from V and 3 bases from J, the junction contained 6 bases not matched to a gene. This TCR came from a human donor with classical Hodgkin lymphoma. The sequenced sample was peripheral blood mononuclear cells (PBMCs), obtained before the fourth cycle of nivolumab. This chain links TRBV6-6 with TRBJ1-1, with 7 nucleotides matching TRBD1. CDR3 nucleotide sequence: TGTGCCAGCAGTTACGGGACAGCTTTATACACTGAAGCTTTCTTT. Protein product: CASSYGTALYTEAFF.